These 16 T cell receptor beta chains share one sample of origin, sequenced in a study of cytomegalovirus exposure and HLA in healthy donors. The PCR used 60 Vbeta and 13 Jbeta primers. Only in-frame clones appear in the TCRdb table, and some are missing; sequencing was by immunoSEQ multiplex PCR. The sample has 190,000 or so clones, 60% to 85% seen once. Sample: PBMCs. These receptors originate from a girl between 10 and 17 years old in good health and CMV-seropositive.

The chain uses TRBV2 and TRBJ2-6; no firm D call. Germline V gene lookup returns CDR1 SNHLY and CDR2 FYNNEI. The CDR3 is made up of 16 amino acids. The ends were cut back, 7 bases at V and 2 bases at J, with 15 bases in the middle. The CDR3 protein is CASILTATAGANVLTF. CDR3 nucleotide sequence: TGTGCCAGCATCCTTACAGCCACCGCTGGGGCCAACGTCCTGACTTTC.

This chain uses TRBV10-1 with TRBJ1-5, with 7 bases aligning to TRBD1. This CDR3 is built from 15 residues. The germline CDR1 and CDR2 sequences are WNHNN and SYGVQD (reference sequence). V lost 10 bases and J lost 2; bases outside the gene matches: 11. The CDR3 reads CANQGGVFGNQPQHF. The CDR3 nucleotides read TGCGCCAACCAGGGGGGCGTGTTTGGCAATCAGCCCCAGCATTTT.

This chain joins TRBV7-2 and TRBJ2-3; 7 bases fit TRBD2. V shed 5 bases and J 4 bases; nucleotides not matched to a gene: 12. The length of the CDR3 is 16 residues. The germline V gene has CDR1 SGHTA and CDR2 FQGNSA. In nucleotides, the CDR3 is TGTGCCAGCAGCCTCCGGGGGGTGGGGGGTTCAGATACGCAGTATTTT. Its translation: CASSLRGVGGSDTQYF.

The chain recombines TRBV11-3 with TRBJ1-2, with a possible D match to TRBD1 (6 bases). The V gene's germline CDR1 is SGHNT and CDR2 YENEEA. This CDR3 contains 12 residues. V was trimmed by 6 bases and J by 6 bases, leaving 11 bases between them. The CDR3 nucleotides are TGTGCCAGCAGGATGGACAGTCATGGCTACACCTTC. Translation gives CASRMDSHGYTF.

The chain recombines TRBV7-8 with TRBJ2-5; the D is unclear. Trimming took off 3 bases at V and 5 bases at J, with 10 bases between the two ends. This CDR3 has 13 residues. Per germline, CDR1 SGHVS and CDR2 FQNEAQ. Here the CDR3 DNA reads TGTGCCAGCAGCTTCCCCCTCCGTGAGACCCAGTACTTC. This sequence encodes CASSFPLRETQYF. The full variable domain, with the rest looked up from reference TRBV7-8 and TRBJ2-5, is GAGVSQSPRYKVAKRGQDVALRCDPISGHVSLFWYQQALGQGPEFLTYFQNEAQLDKSGLPSDRFFAERPEGSVSTLKIQRTQQEDSAVYLCASSFPLRETQYFGPGTRLLVL.

The chain employs TRBV11-2 and TRBJ2-5; D may be TRBD1 (6 bases). Between the trimmed V and J ends, which lost 5 bases and 4 bases, there was a span of 11 bases. The CDR3 length is 13 residues. Germline-derived CDR1 and CDR2 are SGHAT and FQNNGV. CDR3 amino acids: CASSTGHLETQYF. The CDR3 DNA follows: TGTGCCAGCAGCACGGGACACTTAGAGACCCAGTACTTC.

This chain connects TRBV7-8 to TRBJ2-3; TRBD2 agrees at 11 bases. The CDR3 is 17 residues long. The germline CDR1 and CDR2 sequences are SGHVS and FQNEAQ. V was clipped by 5 bases and J by 0 bases; unmatched bases: 7. CDR3 loop: CASSPKGTSGSTDTQYF. The CDR3 DNA reads TGTGCCAGCAGCCCAAAAGGGACTAGCGGCAGCACAGATACGCAGTATTTT.

The V call is TRBV29-1, the J call TRBJ1-1; maybe TRBD1 (6 bases). The length of the CDR3 is 12 residues. Trimming stripped 6 bases from V and 7 bases from J, with 15 bases between. Looked up from germline, CDR1 is SQVTM and CDR2 is ANQGSEA. Written as DNA, the CDR3 is TGCAGCGTGAGGGACATTTTTGGTGAAGCTTTCTTT. This codes for CSVRDIFGEAFF.

The rearrangement joins TRBV10-1 to TRBJ1-3, with D uncertain. The CDR3 runs 14 residues. V dropped 3 bases and J dropped 6 bases, with 12 bases sitting between them. Germline values: CDR1 WNHNN, CDR2 SYGVQD (reference sequence). The CDR3 region has the DNA TGCGCCAGCAGTGAAGAACACCCACCAAACACCATATATTTT. Amino acid sequence: CASSEEHPPNTIYF.

This clone was detected a few times. The rearrangement joins TRBV5-1 to TRBJ1-2, with TRBD1 matching over 11 bases. Trimming took 4 bases from V and 2 from J; bases not matched to a gene: 4. Germline CDR1 SGHRS, CDR2 YFSETQ. This CDR3 comprises 15 residues. CDR3 protein: CASSQDRGRNYGYTF. The DNA of the CDR3 is TGCGCCAGCAGCCAGGACAGGGGGCGGAACTATGGCTACACCTTC.

There are a few counts of this clone. The chain employs TRBV4-3 and TRBJ1-6, with 8 bases matching TRBD1. With V trimmed by 3 bases and J by 10 bases, 8 bases remained unmatched. This CDR3 has 15 amino acids. Germline CDR1 reads LGHNA; CDR2 reads YSLEER. The CDR3 is CASSQGTGGGSPLHF. DNA for the CDR3: TGCGCCAGCAGCCAGGGAACAGGGGGGGGATCACCCCTCCACTTT.

This chain links TRBV7-2 with TRBJ1-2, with TRBD1 identical over 7 bases. CDR1 SGHTA and CDR2 FQGNSA come from the germline V gene. The CDR3 runs to 13 residues. Trimming took 5 bases from V and 4 from J; bases not matched to a gene: 4. CDR3 loop: CASSPGQVYGYTF. CDR3 coding DNA: TGTGCCAGCAGCCCCGGACAGGTCTATGGCTACACCTTC.

The chain combines TRBV7-2 with TRBJ1-6; 7 bases map to TRBD1. CDR1 and CDR2 (germline): SGHTA, FQGNSA. V trimming: 5 bases; J trimming: 3 bases; junction bases outside the gene matches: 10. CDR3 size: 17 residues. The CDR3 spells CASSAGRDRNYNSPLHF. In DNA form, the CDR3 reads TGTGCCAGCAGCGCGGGTAGGGACAGAAACTATAATTCACCCCTCCACTTT.

The V call is TRBV7-2, the J call TRBJ2-5, with a tentative D call TRBD2 (6 bases). The V gene lost 3 bases and the J gene lost 5 bases, with 16 bases spanning the gap. This CDR3 comprises 15 residues. CDR1 is SGHTA, CDR2 FQGNSA, per germline. The CDR3 spells CASSFSRGVRETQYF. The CDR3 DNA reads as TGTGCCAGCAGCTTCTCCCGCGGGGTTCGTGAGACCCAGTACTTC.

This rearrangement joins TRBV9 to TRBJ2-5, with D possibly being TRBD2 (6 bases). Trimming pared 4 bases from V and 5 bases from J, leaving 15 bases between. CDR3 length: 14 amino acids. Germline CDR1 and CDR2: SGDLS and YYNGEE. The CDR3 DNA follows: TGTGCCAGCAGCCCGGCGGCTGGGGGGGAGACCCAGTACTTC. Translating it yields CASSPAAGGETQYF.

The rearrangement links TRBV28 to TRBJ1-4; D not certain. The CDR3 spans 15 residues. CDR1 and CDR2 (germline): MDHEN, SYDVKM. V was shortened by 2 bases and J by 0 bases, with 7 bases between the two germline ends. The CDR3 sequence is CASSLAGATNEKLFF. The DNA of the CDR3 is TGTGCCAGCAGTTTAGCGGGTGCAACTAATGAAAAACTGTTTTTT.